The rows below give T cell receptor beta chains drawn from one sample of a study of blood T cell repertoires in COVID-19. Sequenced by immunoSEQ multiplex PCR; TCRdb stores in-frame clones only, minus some. Found here are tens of thousands of clones, approximately 74% of them singletons; the top ten hold around 2.6%. The sequenced sample was peripheral blood. These receptors were collected from a human donor with acute or convalescent COVID-19. The donor label of this sample is uncertain. Both conserved end residues are part of each CDR3. The D gene is left open where the match is weak. The size field is filled for only some rows; it gives once, few, many or a size class.

J | V | size | D | DNA | CDR3
TRBJ2-4 | TRBV6-6 | NA | TRBD2 | TGTGCCAGCAGACAAAGCGGGGGGTCCGTAAACATTCAGTACTTC | CASRQSGGSVNIQYF
TRBJ1-3 | TRBV2 | NA | TRBD1 | TGTGCCAGCAGAGAGACACAGGGGGCTTATGGAAACACCATATATTTT | CASRETQGAYGNTIYF
TRBJ2-7 | TRBV5-1 | NA | NA | TGCGCCAGCAGCACGGGACACGCCCTACACGAGCAGTACTTC | CASSTGHALHEQYF
TRBJ1-2 | TRBV6-5 | few | NA | TGTGCCAGTTGGGGAGGCAGGCCTGGCTACACCTTC | CASWGGRPGYTF
TRBJ2-5 | TRBV7-6 | NA | TRBD2 | TGTGCCAGCAGCGGAACTAGCGGGGGGTTCCAAGAGACCCAGTACTTC | CASSGTSGGFQETQYF
TRBJ2-3 | TRBV4-3 | NA | NA | TGCGCCAGCAGCGACTCCGTTCATACGCAGTATTTT | CASSDSVHTQYF
TRBJ1-6 | TRBV5-1 | few | NA | TGCGCCAGCAGCTTTAGCAGGGATAATTCACCCCTCCACTTT | CASSFSRDNSPLHF
TRBJ1-3 | TRBV6-5 | NA | NA | TGTGCCAGCAGTTACTCATCCCCAGGGAGGAACACCATATATTTT | CASSYSSPGRNTIYF
TRBJ2-3 | TRBV4-3 | NA | TRBD2 | TGCGCCAGCAGCCAAGAGACTAGCGGGAGTGTGACAGATACGCAGTATTTT | CASSQETSGSVTDTQYF
TRBJ2-1 | TRBV19 | NA | TRBD2 | TGTGCCAGTAGGGTGCGGGAGCCCTACAATGAGCAGTTCTTC | CASRVREPYNEQFF
TRBJ1-4 | TRBV3-1/TRBV3-2 | NA | NA | TGTGCCAGCAGCCTGCGGGGAGGCGAAAAACTGTTTTTT | CASSLRGGEKLFF
TRBJ2-1 | TRBV3-1/TRBV3-2 | few | NA | TGTGCCAGCAGCCAAGGATGGGGGGTAAATGAGCAGTTCTTC | CASSQGWGVNEQFF
TRBJ1-2 | TRBV12-3/TRBV12-4 | NA | TRBD1 | TGTGCCAGCAGCCCTGGGACAGGGGGTGGCTACACCTTC | CASSPGTGGGYTF
TRBJ2-4 | TRBV15 | once | NA | TGTGCCACCAGCAGAGGACCCCCGGGGGTCAAAAACATTCAGTACTTC | CATSRGPPGVKNIQYF
TRBJ1-3 | TRBV10-2 | few | NA | TGCGCCAGCAGTGAAACTGTTGGAAACACCATATATTTT | CASSETVGNTIYF
TRBJ2-5 | TRBV7-9 | NA | TRBD2 | TGTGCCAGCAGCGAGGCCGGGACTAGAAAAGAGACCCAGTACTTC | CASSEAGTRKETQYF
TRBJ2-5 | TRBV18 | NA | NA | TGTGCCAGCTCACCTGCCGGGGGGCGGGAGACCCAGTACTTC | CASSPAGGRETQYF
TRBJ1-5 | TRBV27 | NA | NA | TGTGCCAGCAGTTTTGGACAGAATCAGCCCCAGCATTTT | CASSFGQNQPQHF
TRBJ2-7 | TRBV5-1 | NA | TRBD1 | TGCGCCAGCAGCCTCGGGACAGGGGGAGATGAGCAGTACTTC | CASSLGTGGDEQYF
TRBJ2-5 | TRBV18 | NA | NA | TGTGCCAGCTCACCCCCAGTTGGGGCAGGAGAGACCCAGTACTTC | CASSPPVGAGETQYF
TRBJ1-2 | TRBV11-2 | few | NA | TGTGCCAGCAGCCCCGACGGGGTCGACGGTGGCTACACCTTC | CASSPDGVDGGYTF
TRBJ1-3 | TRBV5-1 | NA | NA | TGCGCCAGCAGCTTTGAGCCATCCTCTGGAAACACCATATATTTT | CASSFEPSSGNTIYF
TRBJ1-5 | TRBV19 | few | NA | TGTGCCAGTAGTATGGGACAATATAGCAATCAGCCCCAGCATTTT | CASSMGQYSNQPQHF
TRBJ2-1 | TRBV10-3 | NA | TRBD2 | TGTGCCATCAAGAAAAGCGGGGGTAATGAGCAGTTCTTC | CAIKKSGGNEQFF
TRBJ1-5 | TRBV18 | NA | NA | TGTGCCAGCTCATCAGGGAATCAGGGCAATCAGCCCCAGCATTTT | CASSSGNQGNQPQHF
TRBJ1-2 | TRBV11-2 | NA | NA | TGTGCCAGCAGCTTAGGAGGAACGAGCAATGGCTACACCTTC | CASSLGGTSNGYTF
TRBJ2-3 | TRBV3-1/TRBV3-2 | NA | NA | TGTGCCAGCAGCCAAGACCGCGTTGCAGATACGCAGTATTTT | CASSQDRVADTQYF
TRBJ1-1 | TRBV5-4 | NA | TRBD1 | TGTGCCAGCAGCGGGACAGGGCTTGGAGCTTTCTTT | CASSGTGLGAFF
TRBJ1-2 | TRBV2 | NA | NA | TGTGCCAGCATCCCTGTCCTCGTGCGGGGCTACACCTTC | CASIPVLVRGYTF
TRBJ2-7 | TRBV24-1 | NA | TRBD2 | TGTGCCACCAGTGACCCAGGGACTAGCGGGCCTCCCTACGAGCAGTACTTC | CATSDPGTSGPPYEQYF
TRBJ1-1 | TRBV2 | once | NA | TGTGCCAGCAGTAAACATGACGGGGCATTCGGGACACAGAACACTGAAGCTTTCTTT | CASSKHDGAFGTQNTEAFF
TRBJ2-5 | TRBV2 | NA | NA | TGTGCCAGCATTGGGAGGGGGGGGACCCAGTACTTC | CASIGRGGTQYF
TRBJ2-7 | TRBV18 | NA | NA | TGTGCCAGCTCACCACCCTCCGACAGGTCCGGCGAGCAGTACTTC | CASSPPSDRSGEQYF
TRBJ2-5 | TRBV29-1 | NA | TRBD2 | TGCAGCTTTACCCCTGGACTAGCGGGGCAGGAGACCCAGTACTTC | CSFTPGLAGQETQYF
TRBJ2-1 | TRBV7-3 | NA | TRBD1 | TGTGCCAGCAGCTTAACCGGGGACAGCTACAATGAGCAGTTCTTC | CASSLTGDSYNEQFF
TRBJ1-4 | TRBV3-1/TRBV3-2 | few | NA | TGTGCCAGCAGCCCCCAGTCAGGGGCGCAAAAACTGTTTTTT | CASSPQSGAQKLFF
TRBJ1-1 | TRBV6-6 | NA | NA | TGTGCCAGCAGCCGGGACAAGCCTAACACTGAAGCTTTCTTT | CASSRDKPNTEAFF
TRBJ1-4 | TRBV2 | NA | TRBD1 | TGTGCCAGCAGTACCGGGACAGGGCAAGAAAAACTGTTTTTT | CASSTGTGQEKLFF
TRBJ2-7 | TRBV6-5 | NA | NA | TGTGCCAGCAGTTACGCCCCGGGATGGGGCGAGCAGTACTTC | CASSYAPGWGEQYF
TRBJ1-5 | TRBV6-5 | few | NA | TGTGCCAGCAGTTACTCGAGAGGTCAGCCCCAGCATTTT | CASSYSRGQPQHF
TRBJ1-2 | TRBV3-1/TRBV3-2 | NA | TRBD1 | TGTGCCAGCAGCTCTGGGACAGACTATGGCTACACCTTC | CASSSGTDYGYTF
TRBJ1-3 | TRBV28 | NA | NA | TGTGCCAGCAGTCTACTGGGAAACACCATATATTTT | CASSLLGNTIYF
TRBJ1-1 | TRBV11-2 | NA | NA | TGTGCCAGCAGCTTAAAGAGGGTGGGGAACACTGAAGCTTTCTTT | CASSLKRVGNTEAFF
TRBJ2-1 | TRBV5-4 | NA | TRBD1 | TGTGCCAGCAGCTTGGCAGGGACAGGGATCAATGAGCAGTTCTTC | CASSLAGTGINEQFF
TRBJ2-3 | TRBV2 | NA | NA | TGTGCCAGCAGTGAAAGTGCAGGGTACACAGATACGCAGTATTTT | CASSESAGYTDTQYF
TRBJ1-1 | TRBV5-1 | few | NA | TGCGCCAGCAGCTTGGGGCAGGGGTTGACTGAAGCTTTCTTT | CASSLGQGLTEAFF
TRBJ2-3 | TRBV3-1/TRBV3-2 | NA | NA | TGTGCCAGCAGCCAAGTTTCCGGGTGGGCGCAGTATTTT | CASSQVSGWAQYF
TRBJ2-7 | TRBV2 | few | NA | TGTGCCAGCAGAGCGGACGAGTCTACGAAGCAGTACTTC | CASRADESTKQYF
TRBJ2-5 | TRBV5-1 | NA | NA | TGCGCCAGCAGAGAGAGTCAAGAGACCCAGTACTTC | CASRESQETQYF
TRBJ1-4 | TRBV3-1/TRBV3-2 | NA | TRBD1 | TGTGCCAGCAGCCGAGGCCGGGACAGGGGGCCGGTTGAAAAACTGTTTTTT | CASSRGRDRGPVEKLFF
TRBJ1-5 | TRBV6-1 | NA | NA | TGTGCCAGCAGTGAAGCAGGGGGAAGCAATCAGCCCCAGCATTTT | CASSEAGGSNQPQHF
TRBJ1-3 | TRBV18 | few | TRBD1 | TGTGCCAGCTCACTAGGGACAGGGAGTGGAAACACCATATATTTT | CASSLGTGSGNTIYF